This T cell receptor (beta chain) derives from a study of cytotoxic CD8 clonotypes in ibrutinib-treated CLL. Germline loops: CDR1 LNHDA, CDR2 SQIVND (reference sequence). Trimming removed 5 bases from V and 9 bases from J, with 14 bases in between. The CDR3 totals 14 residues. Using immunoSEQ multiplex PCR, the repertoire was profiled, and TCRdb retains in-frame clones only, with some absent. The profile shows about 300,000 clones, roughly 67% of them singletons. This clone was detected only a few times. Sequencing was performed on PBMCs, taken after 36 months of ibrutinib treatment. V is TRBV19 and J is TRBJ1-6, with D possibly TRBD1 on 6 matching bases. This clonotype originated in a human donor with chronic lymphocytic leukemia. CDR3 bases: TGTGCCAGTAGTCTACAGGGTCGAAGTTCACCCCTCCACTTT. Its translation is CASSLQGRSSPLHF.